These T cell receptor beta chains were read from a single sample in a study of blood T cell repertoires in COVID-19. TCRdb's table, derived via immunoSEQ multiplex PCR, lists solely in-frame clones and lacks some. The sample lists a few hundred thousand clones, about 86% seen once, with roughly 10% in the top ten. The source material was peripheral blood. All receptors derive from a woman aged 50 to 65 with COVID-19, enrolled during active disease. CDR3s include the opening cysteine and the closing phenylalanine or tryptophan. A D gene is named only where the DNA matches it firmly. Clone size appears in some rows only: once, few, many, or a class for an expanded clone.

j_gene,v_gene,d_gene,abundance,CDR3nt,CDR3aa
TRBJ2-7,TRBV11-1,.,.,TGTGCCAGCAGCTTAGCTACAGACCCCGTCTCCTACGAGCAGTACTTC,CASSLATDPVSYEQYF
TRBJ1-4,TRBV7-8,.,.,TGTGCCAGCAGACCAACAGGCACTGCAACTAATGAAAAACTGTTTTTT,CASRPTGTATNEKLFF
TRBJ2-1,TRBV7-2,TRBD1,.,TGTGCCAGCAGCCCCGGTCAGGGGGCCTCGAATGAGCAGTTCTTC,CASSPGQGASNEQFF
TRBJ2-3,TRBV6-2/TRBV6-3,.,once,TGTGCCAGCAGTCACACCCTCACAGGGTCGGTAGATACGCAGTATTTT,CASSHTLTGSVDTQYF
TRBJ2-2,TRBV24-1,.,.,TGTGCCACCAGTGACGCGCCGGGGTGGTCCGGGGAGCTGTTTTTT,CATSDAPGWSGELFF
TRBJ1-1,TRBV5-8,.,.,TGTGCCAGCAGCTTGGTTAGAAACACTGAAGCTTTCTTT,CASSLVRNTEAFF
TRBJ2-7,TRBV7-3,.,.,TGTGCCAGCAGCTTTACAGGGTCCTACGAGCAGTACTTC,CASSFTGSYEQYF
TRBJ2-2,TRBV7-2,TRBD2,.,TGTGCCAGCAGGGTGACTAGCGGGGGATCGGGCACCGGGGAGCTGTTTTTT,CASRVTSGGSGTGELFF
TRBJ1-5,TRBV10-3,.,.,TGTGCCATCAGTGATAGGGGCGTAAAACAGCCCCAGCATTTT,CAISDRGVKQPQHF
TRBJ1-5,TRBV27,.,.,TGTGCCAGCAGTTTATGGAGCGGACATCAGCCCCAGCATTTT,CASSLWSGHQPQHF
TRBJ2-1,TRBV11-3,TRBD2,.,TGTGCCAGCAGCCGACTAGCGGGGGAGGGTGAGCAGTTCTTC,CASSRLAGEGEQFF
TRBJ2-3,TRBV24-1,.,.,TGTGCCTCCCAGGGAACTAGCACAGATACGCAGTATTTT,CASQGTSTDTQYF
TRBJ2-2,TRBV24-1,.,.,TGTGCCACAGAAGGGGACACCGGGGAGCTGTTTTTT,CATEGDTGELFF
TRBJ1-2,TRBV9,TRBD1,once,TGTGCCAGCAGCCCCCGGACAGGGAATAACTATGGCTACACCTTC,CASSPRTGNNYGYTF
TRBJ2-1,TRBV9,TRBD1,.,TGTGCCAGCAGCGCCTCGGGACAGGGGGCTTATGAGCAGTTCTTC,CASSASGQGAYEQFF
TRBJ1-6,TRBV5-1,.,.,TGCGCCAGCAGCTTGGCCGAGAATATGTTCTTGGCCACTAGAGGTTCACCCCTCCACTTT,CASSLAENMFLATRGSPLHF
TRBJ2-2,TRBV19,.,.,TGTGCCAGTAGTGCCCAGGGGCGGTACACCGGGGAGCTGTTTTTT,CASSAQGRYTGELFF
TRBJ2-1,TRBV7-2,.,.,TGTGCCAGCAGCTTAACGGCAGGTAACAATGAGCAGTTCTTC,CASSLTAGNNEQFF
TRBJ2-1,TRBV4-1,.,.,TGCGCCAGCAGCCAATTTGAGGGGACTCACACCCTCCGGGCCAATGAGCAGTTCTTC,CASSQFEGTHTLRANEQFF
TRBJ2-1,TRBV5-6,TRBD1,.,TGTGCCAGCAGTTATCCCCCGGGACAGGGGTTCTTC,CASSYPPGQGFF
TRBJ2-1,TRBV5-1,TRBD1,.,TGCGCCAGCATCCAGAACCCCTCAGGGGGCCCTATTAACAATGAGCAGTTCTTC,CASIQNPSGGPINNEQFF
TRBJ1-6,TRBV18,.,.,TGTGCCAGCTCACCAGCAGGGTCCCATAATTCACCCCTCCACTTT,CASSPAGSHNSPLHF
TRBJ1-5,TRBV5-6,.,few,TGTGCCAGCAGCTTGGACGCAGGGGATCAGCCCCAGCATTTT,CASSLDAGDQPQHF